This T cell receptor (beta chain) stems from a study of CD8+CD57+ T cells in acquired aplastic anemia. Across the whole study: The study obtained an average of around 2.9 ug of DNA from sorted CD4+ and CD8+ cells. Whole-study results and caveats: The CD8+ Simpson's diversity of patients and controls was not significantly different. Twenty-nine was the count of CD8+ CDR3 sequences that patients shared with controls.

TCR beta VDJ and CDR3 profiles were obtained from a genomic DNA template. One entry per CDR3 protein results from TCRdb running MiXCR on the reads. Here the sample spans 400,000 to 600,000 distinct CDR3 sequences, more than 25% being singletons. In the case of this clonotype: Its antigen is still unknown.

V lost 2 bases and J lost 6; bases outside the gene matches: 13. Germline CDR1 reads KGHSH; CDR2 reads LQKENI. The CDR3 totals 16 residues. Sequencing involved patients with CD8+CD57+ cell expansion previously shown by flow cytometry. Prior therapy had not been administered to any patient at the time of blood sampling. The sample comprised sorted CD4+, CD8+, or CD8+CD57+ T cells (not recorded which) from PBMCs. The clonotype originates from a human donor with aplastic anemia. This chain joins TRBV18 and TRBJ2-7, with TRBD2 identical over 7 bases. The CDR3 loop reads CASSPFGERGVGEQYF. The CDR3 nucleotides read TGTGCCAGCTCACCATTCGGGGAACGGGGGGTTGGCGAGCAGTACTTC.